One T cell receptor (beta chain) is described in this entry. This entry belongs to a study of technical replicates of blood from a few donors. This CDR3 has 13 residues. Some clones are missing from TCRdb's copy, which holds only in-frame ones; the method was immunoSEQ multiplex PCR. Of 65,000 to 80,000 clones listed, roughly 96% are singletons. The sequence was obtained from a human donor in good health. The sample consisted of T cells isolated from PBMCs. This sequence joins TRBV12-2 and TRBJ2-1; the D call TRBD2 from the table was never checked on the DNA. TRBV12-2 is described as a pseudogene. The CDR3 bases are TGTGCAAGTCGCCCGCGACTAGCGAATGAGCAGTTCTTC. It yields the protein CASRPRLANEQFF.